This T cell receptor (beta chain) was recovered during a study of CD8+ T cells in alopecia areata. Turning to the study itself: Treated patients received oral tofacitinib, 5 to 10 mg twice daily. A 6-month off-drug phase came after tofacitinib, which had lasted 6 to 18 months.

This clone has more than one count but fewer than ten. Its antigen is undetermined. Study-level points and caveats: Higher clonality and more expanded CD8+ clones appeared in lesional than normal scalp.

The study team obtained lesional scalp punch biopsies and peripheral blood from alopecia areata patients. Extracted RNA was reverse transcribed into cDNA, the sequencing template. The assay was immunoSEQ multiplex PCR, and TCRdb's table has in-frame clones only and misses some. The sample has about 9,700 clones; about 67% are singletons. What was sequenced was skin. This TCR came from a human donor with alopecia areata.

The CDR3 DNA follows: TGTGCCAGCAGAAGCTCCGGTTCGGATCAGCCCCAGCATTTT. It encodes CASRSSGSDQPQHF. The rearrangement uses TRBV6-5 and TRBJ1-5, with no clear D. The germline V gene encodes CDR1 MNHEY and CDR2 SVGAGI. This CDR3 has 14 residues. V was clipped by 6 bases and J by 5 bases, with 14 bases between them.